This record looks at one T cell receptor beta chain sequence and its context. Its antigen is currently not known. No clone much larger than this one lies a single base away; base qualities are absent. TCRbeta CDR3 regions were amplified from genomic DNA using the immunoSEQ Assay, a bias-controlled multiplex PCR. Per the authors' processing: The number of nucleated cells in each sample was estimated by amplification of reference gene primers within the assay. Sequence reads were collapsed and filtered to measure the absolute abundance of every unique TCRbeta CDR3 rearrangement. For each sample, productive Simpson clonality was calculated by taking the square root of Simpson's diversity index across productive rearrangements. TCRdb carries this immuneACCESS record with in-frame sequences only. Its versions omit some clonotypes, under half of them owing to an unresolved V gene in the studies checked, with the rest unexplained. That table supplies the V and J calls and clone size; D and trimming were determined from the DNA. In this sample the table shows some 170,000 clones, 84% of which occur a single time. The ten largest clones add up to 13% to 15% of the sample.

V and J lose 1 base and 1 base, and a span of 11 bases separates them. Its CDR3 holds 16 amino acids, cysteine through phenylalanine. The only DNA kept is the CDR3, 48 bases in frame from the first base. Per the germline V gene (reference sequence), SGHKS is the CDR1 and YYEKEE is the CDR2. The data were obtained in a study of blood T cell repertoires in COVID-19 (dated by TCRdb to 2018 to 2021). Turning to the overall study: The collaborator samples originated in the United States, Italy and Spain and spanned the acute and convalescent phases of COVID-19. The material from the prospective study consisted of cDNA or gDNA derived from T cells, B-cell-depleted T cells, or PBMCs. The dataset comprised deeply sampled blood TCRbeta repertoires from subjects exposed to, actively infected with, or recovered from COVID-19. The repertoires were released in a freely available public database intended as a resource for research on the immune response to SARS-CoV-2. Samples came from the ongoing ImmuneRACE study (first 160 participants) plus 1,254 subjects from 6 global collaborators. Nearly every sample came with metadata listing a de-identified subject ID, COVID-19 status, age in years and sex. HLA class I and class II types, where available, came from metadata supplied by the sample provider rather than from assay-based typing. Study-wide findings and limitations: The amount of clinical and demographic metadata varied by source and participant and was provided uncurated.

Participants in the prospective study were aged 18 to 89 years, lived in about two dozen United States geographic areas, and enrolled through a virtual design. To assign participants to cohorts, the prospective study relied on clinical history that participants themselves reported in a screening survey and a study questionnaire. Recovered participants in ImmuneRACE Cohort 3 were defined by two consecutive negative NP/OP PCR tests, clearance by a healthcare professional, or resolution of symptoms. Mobile phlebotomists in the prospective study collected whole blood, serum and a nasopharyngeal or oropharyngeal swab from every participant. Prospective study participants could optionally give additional blood draws and questionnaires over a roughly two-month period. Blood samples from the prospective study were shipped frozen or at room temperature prior to DNA extraction.

Sequencing was performed on PBMCs or T cells enriched from blood (not recorded which). The receptor comes from a man aged 45-65 years who had recovered from COVID-19. Rearrangement joined TRBV5-5 to TRBJ2-2, and TRBD2 may be the D gene, going by 5 matching bases. The nucleotides are TGTGCCAGCAGCTTGTTGAGGGTGCGGAACACCGGGGAGCTGTTTTTT. Its protein is CASSLLRVRNTGELFF.